One sample yielded the 27 T cell receptor beta chains listed below, sequenced in a study of OX40 agonist ivuxolimab in advanced cancers. Data came from immunoSEQ multiplex PCR; TCRdb stores just in-frame clones and leaves some out. This table holds about 83,000 clones, roughly 80% found once. Source: CD4+ or CD8+ T cells sorted from blood, taken in a trial of the OX40 agonist ivuxolimab. These receptor sequences come from an adult with an advanced solid tumor such as melanoma, head and neck, liver or kidney cancer.

V usage is TRBV5-1 and J usage is TRBJ1-1; D gene ambiguous. Germline V gene data show CDR1 as SGHRS and CDR2 as YFSETQ. The CDR3 covers 13 residues. Trimming took off 3 bases at V and 1 base at J, with 7 bases between the two ends. CDR3: CASSWQENTEAFF. CDR3 nucleotides: TGCGCCAGCAGCTGGCAGGAGAACACTGAAGCTTTCTTT.

The V and J genes are TRBV28 and TRBJ2-3; weak D call: TRBD1 (5 bases). The V end was cut by 10 bases, the J end by 4 bases, with 15 bases between. Germline loops: CDR1 MDHEN, CDR2 SYDVKM. This CDR3 contains 13 residues. The CDR3 spells CATFQGFADTQYF. In DNA, the CDR3 is TGTGCCACCTTTCAGGGATTTGCAGATACGCAGTATTTT.

This clone turned up a few times. This rearrangement joins TRBV25-1 to TRBJ2-7; D might be TRBD2 (5 bases). CDR3 length: 12 amino acids. CDR1 is MGHDK, CDR2 SYGVNS, per germline. Trimming pared 1 base from V and 7 bases from J, leaving 8 bases between. The CDR3, as DNA: TGTGCCAGCAGTGAATTGCCGGGGGAGCAGTACTTC. Residues: CASSELPGEQYF.

V usage is TRBV5-1 and J usage is TRBJ2-7, with D perhaps matching TRBD2 (6 bases). V was shortened by 0 bases and J by 7 bases, with 11 bases between the two germline ends. Germline assignment: CDR1 SGHRS and CDR2 YFSETQ. The CDR3 is 13 residues long. CDR3 amino acids: CASSLAGTEEQYF. The CDR3 DNA reads as TGCGCCAGCAGCTTGGCCGGGACTGAGGAGCAGTACTTC.

This chain joins TRBV6-5 and TRBJ2-3, with 7 positions matching TRBD2. The germline gives CDR1 MNHEY, CDR2 SVGAGI. CDR3 size: 13 residues. J lost 7 bases, V lost 6 bases, and 7 bases had no gene match. CDR3 sequence: CASSRTGGYTQYF. CDR3 bases: TGTGCCAGCAGCCGGACCGGGGGGTATACGCAGTATTTT.

The chain uses TRBV7-9 and TRBJ2-2; perhaps D is TRBD1 or TRBD2 (5 bases each). The ends were cut back, 5 bases at V and 7 bases at J, with 14 bases in the middle. The CDR3 extends over 14 amino acids. From germline, CDR1 is SEHNR and CDR2 FQNEAQ (reference sequence). The CDR3 region has the DNA TGTGCCAGCAGCCTAATGGGACGGAACGGGGAGCTGTTTTTT. It codes for CASSLMGRNGELFF.

V is TRBV5-6 and J is TRBJ1-1; D not resolved. This CDR3 contains 13 residues. Germline CDR1 is SGHDT and CDR2 is YYEEEE. Trimming pared 2 bases from V and 11 bases from J, leaving 16 bases between. The CDR3 nucleotides read TGTGCCAGCAGCTTTTTTGACTCCCAATCGGCTTTCTTT. It translates to CASSFFDSQSAFF.

V is TRBV29-1 and J is TRBJ1-2; 11 bases are a match to TRBD1. Germline V lookup: CDR1 SQVTM, CDR2 ANQGSEA. Trimming removed 6 bases from V and 7 bases from J; junction bases left unmatched: 7. The CDR3 extends over 13 amino acids. The CDR3: CSVNRDRGSGYTF. CDR3 sequence (DNA): TGCAGCGTGAACCGGGACAGGGGGAGTGGCTACACCTTC.

The gene calls are TRBV20-1 and TRBJ2-5; tentatively, D is TRBD2 (5 bases). The V gene lost 7 bases and the J gene lost 2 bases, with 8 bases spanning the gap. The CDR3 covers 11 residues. Germline lookup yields CDR1 DFQATT and CDR2 SNEGSKA (reference sequence). The CDR3, as DNA: TGCAGTGGAAGCGGACAAGAGACCCAGTACTTC. This translates into CSGSGQETQYF.

This clone was counted once. V gene TRBV4-2 combines with J gene TRBJ1-2; maybe TRBD1 (5 bases). Germline CDR1 LGHNA, CDR2 YNFKEQ. V lost 0 bases and J lost 8, with 13 bases in between. The CDR3 is made up of 14 amino acids. This CDR3 reads CASSQEGTSGGYTF. The CDR3 nucleotides read TGTGCCAGCAGCCAAGAAGGGACCTCAGGGGGCTACACCTTC.

The chain employs TRBV2 and TRBJ2-2; TRBD2 agrees at 7 bases. The CDR3 totals 18 residues. The germline V gene encodes CDR1 SNHLY and CDR2 FYNNEI. J lost 2 bases, V lost 4 bases, and 13 bases had no gene match. The CDR3 bases are TGTGCCAGCAGTGTTCGACTAGCACCCTCATTCAACACCGGGGAGCTGTTTTTT. Translated: CASSVRLAPSFNTGELFF. The full variable domain, completed using reference TRBV2 and TRBJ2-2, is EPEVTQTPSHQVTQMGQEVILRCVPISNHLYFYWYRQILGQKVEFLVSFYNNEISEKSEIFDDQFSVERPDGSNFTLKIRSTKLEDSAMYFCASSVRLAPSFNTGELFFGEGSRLTVL.

This rearrangement joins TRBV28 to TRBJ1-2; 7 bases align to TRBD1. After removal of 2 bases from V and 4 bases from J, the junction contained 10 bases not matched to a gene. The CDR3 loop spans 16 amino acids. Germline V gene sequence: CDR1 MDHEN, CDR2 SYDVKM. The CDR3 loop reads CASSLGGQGVTYGYTF. CDR3 nucleotide sequence: TGTGCCAGCAGTTTAGGAGGCCAGGGGGTAACCTATGGCTACACCTTC.

V and J are TRBV6-1 and TRBJ1-2, with 10 bases matching TRBD1. Trimming took 2 bases from V and 2 from J; bases not matched to a gene: 5. The V gene's germline CDR1 is MNHNS and CDR2 SASEGT. The CDR3 spans 16 residues. The CDR3 reads CASSESGGQGNYGYTF. As DNA, the CDR3 is TGTGCCAGCAGTGAATCCGGGGGACAGGGGAACTATGGCTACACCTTC.

The chain has TRBV5-4 and TRBJ2-1; 7 bases agree with TRBD2. J gave up 3 bases and V 4 bases, and 10 bases lay outside the gene matches. The germline V gene encodes CDR1 SGHNT and CDR2 YYREEE (reference sequence). The CDR3 runs to 16 residues. The CDR3 DNA is TGTGCCAGCAGCCCGGAGGCTAGCGGCATCTACAATGAGCAGTTCTTC. Amino acid sequence: CASSPEASGIYNEQFF.

The J gene is TRBJ2-7, the V gene TRBV6-1; 12 positions match TRBD2. The V gene's germline CDR1 is MNHNS and CDR2 SASEGT. The CDR3 covers 15 residues. J gave up 7 bases and V 10 bases, and 14 bases lay outside the gene matches. CDR3 bases: TGTGCCACCCGAACTAGCGGGGGGCCTATGAGAGAGCAGTACTTC. Translating it yields CATRTSGGPMREQYF.

J is TRBJ2-2 and V is TRBV7-3; D may be TRBD1 (5 bases). The CDR3 sequence is 17 residues long. Germline values: CDR1 SGHTA, CDR2 FQGTGA. Deletions cut 6 bases from V and 4 bases from J, with 21 bases between. The CDR3 bases are TGTGCCAGCAGTGAATTCTCCCAGGGTATACTCACCGGGGAGCTGTTTTTT. Translation: CASSEFSQGILTGELFF.

The V gene is TRBV9, the J gene TRBJ2-5; either TRBD1 or TRBD2 may supply D (7 bases each). The CDR3 covers 15 residues. V was cut by 3 bases and J by 5 bases, with 17 bases left in between. CDR1 and CDR2 from the germline V gene are SGDLS and YYNGEE. In DNA, the CDR3 is TGTGCCAGCAGCGCACAACAGGGGAGGGGCGAGACCCAGTACTTC. It specifies CASSAQQGRGETQYF.

The rearrangement joins TRBV30 to TRBJ1-6; possibly TRBD1 for D (6 bases). The V and J ends lost 5 bases and 2 bases respectively, with 10 bases between them. Germline CDR1 and CDR2: GTSNPN and SVGIG (reference sequence). The CDR3 runs to 14 residues. The CDR3: CAWWGGAYNSPLHF. As DNA, the CDR3 is TGTGCCTGGTGGGGGGGCGCCTATAATTCACCCCTCCACTTT.

This rearrangement joins TRBV28 to TRBJ2-5; TRBD2 is a possible D gene (6 bases). The end of the DNA is better explained by TRBJ2-7, so the J call may be wrong. CDR3 size: 17 residues. The germline V gene encodes CDR1 MDHEN and CDR2 SYDVKM. CDR3 bases: TGTGCCAGCAGTTCCTTCTGGGGGGTAGGGACCACCTACGAGCAGTACTTC. It translates to CASSSFWGVGTTYEQYF.

CDR3 region: CASSPKYEQYF. The CDR3, as DNA: TGTGCCAGCAGCCCCAAATACGAGCAGTACTTC. This sequence joins TRBV6-6 and TRBJ2-7; D uncertain. CDR1 MNHNY and CDR2 SVGAGI come from the germline V gene (reference sequence). The V end was cut by 6 bases, the J end by 4 bases, with 7 bases between. The CDR3 consists of 11 residues.

As for this clone: Other DNA sequences in the sample encode the same CDR3. This chain joins TRBV6-5 and TRBJ1-5, with D unclear. The germline V gene encodes CDR1 MNHEY and CDR2 SVGAGI. Deletions cut 0 bases from V and 7 bases from J, with 10 bases between. The CDR3 length is 14 residues. CDR3 amino acids: CASSYSRGYQPQHF. DNA for the CDR3: TGTGCCAGCAGTTACTCAAGAGGGTACCAGCCCCAGCATTTT.

In this sample, this clone turned up once. The genes are TRBV5-1 and TRBJ2-7; D is ambiguous. Germline V CDR1 and CDR2: SGHRS, YFSETQ. The CDR3 runs to 13 residues. V shed 4 bases and J shed 2 bases, with 10 bases lying between them. The CDR3: CASSPAVTYEQYF. CDR3 nucleotides: TGCGCCAGCAGCCCCGCGGTGACCTACGAGCAGTACTTC.

This clone was counted between two and nine times. The rearrangement links TRBV7-2 to TRBJ1-1; the D is unclear. The CDR3 length is 13 residues. The V end lost 5 bases, the J end lost 5 bases, and 12 bases lay between the germline ends. From germline, CDR1 is SGHTA and CDR2 FQGNSA. CDR3 residues: CASSLGVGTEAFF. The CDR3 DNA sequence: TGTGCCAGCAGCCTCGGGGTAGGGACTGAAGCTTTCTTT.

V usage is TRBV5-4 and J usage is TRBJ1-5; D unclear. V was shortened by 3 bases and J by 9 bases, with 10 bases between the two germline ends. This CDR3 region has 12 residues. Germline CDR1 SGHNT, CDR2 YYREEE (reference sequence). DNA for the CDR3: TGTGCCAGCAGCTCCCAAGACGGGCCCCAGCATTTT. It yields the protein CASSSQDGPQHF.

The chain employs TRBV5-1 and TRBJ1-2, with TRBD1 identical over 7 bases. Germline V CDR1 and CDR2: SGHRS, YFSETQ. This CDR3 region has 15 residues. Trimming cost V 0 bases and J 4 bases; bases outside gene matches: 6. The CDR3 coding sequence is TGCGCCAGCAGCTTGGCCTCGGCAGGGGGCTATGGCTACACCTTC. This gives the protein CASSLASAGGYGYTF.

Only a few counts were recorded for this clone. The chain uses TRBV15 and TRBJ2-7; the match to TRBD1 covers 9 bases. The CDR3 extends over 16 amino acids. Germline V gene sequence: CDR1 LNHNV, CDR2 YYDKDF (reference sequence). The V and J ends lost 0 bases and 3 bases, in that order; junction bases with no gene match: 6. The CDR3 region is CATSRDYGTGSYEQYF. DNA of the CDR3: TGTGCCACCAGCAGAGATTACGGGACAGGGAGCTACGAGCAGTACTTC.

The chain is built from TRBV7-2 and TRBJ2-2; no definite D call. Deletions cut 5 bases from V and 6 bases from J, with 10 bases between. The germline V gene encodes CDR1 SGHTA and CDR2 FQGNSA. The CDR3 has 13 amino acids. The chain's CDR3 is CASSPHGAGELFF. The DNA of the CDR3 is TGTGCCAGCAGCCCGCATGGGGCCGGGGAGCTGTTTTTT.